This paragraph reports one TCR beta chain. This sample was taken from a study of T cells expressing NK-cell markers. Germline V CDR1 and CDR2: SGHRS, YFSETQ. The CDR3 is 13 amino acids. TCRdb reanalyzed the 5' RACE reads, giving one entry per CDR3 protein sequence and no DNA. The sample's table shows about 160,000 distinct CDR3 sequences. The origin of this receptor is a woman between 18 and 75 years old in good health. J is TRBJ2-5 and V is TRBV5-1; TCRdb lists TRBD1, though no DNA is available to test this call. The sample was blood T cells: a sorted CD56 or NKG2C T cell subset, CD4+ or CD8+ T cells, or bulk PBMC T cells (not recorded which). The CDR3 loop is CATRGGVQETQYF.